These T cell receptor beta chains were read from a single sample in a study of blood T cells in healthy people across ages. TCRdb independently ran MiXCR on the 5' RACE reads; one entry per CDR3 protein. This table holds some 760,000 distinct CDR3 sequences, about 25% found once. The sample also formed part of further work on T cells of mothers and their children.

The sample was blood. Source of these receptors: a boy aged 5-17 years in good health. Both conserved end residues are part of each CDR3. The D gene is left open where the match is weak. Clone size is not always given. Where it is, it says once, few, many or a class for expanded clones.

d_call j_call v_call clone_size cdr3_nt cdr3_aa
. TRBJ2-1 TRBV7-3 few TGTGCCAGCAGCTTAGTTAGCCCAGGGGAGCAGTTCTTC CASSLVSPGEQFF
. TRBJ2-5 TRBV25-1 . TGTGCCAGCAGTGAATCCCGGGCCACTAGCTGGGGAGAGACCCAGTACTTC CASSESRATSWGETQYF
TRBD2 TRBJ2-7 TRBV18 few TGTGCCAGCTCACCAAGGCGGGGGTACTACGAGCAGTACTTC CASSPRRGYYEQYF
. TRBJ1-1 TRBV14 . TGTGCCAGCAGCCAATATTATCCCATGAACACTGAAGCTTTCTTT CASSQYYPMNTEAFF
. TRBJ2-7 TRBV27 few TGTGCCAGCAGTTTATCAGGACAGCAGTCCGGCGAGCAGTACTTC CASSLSGQQSGEQYF
TRBD2 TRBJ2-5 TRBV2 . TGTGCCAGCAGTCTTAGACTAGCGGGGTCATGGGTGACCCAGTACTTC CASSLRLAGSWVTQYF
TRBD1 TRBJ1-5 TRBV2 . TGTGCCAGCAGGAGCGGGACAGGGGGTAGCGGCAATCAGCCCCAGCATTTT CASRSGTGGSGNQPQHF
TRBD1 TRBJ2-5 TRBV29-1 few TGCAGCGTACGACAGGGCCAAGAGACCCAGTACTTC CSVRQGQETQYF
. TRBJ2-7 TRBV7-2 many TGTGCCAGCAGCTGGGTGGTGAACTACGAGCAGTACTTC CASSWVVNYEQYF
TRBD2 TRBJ2-1 TRBV11-2 few TGTGCCAGCAGCTTAGATCGACGGGAGGGTCTGGATGAGCAGTTCTTC CASSLDRREGLDEQFF
TRBD2 TRBJ2-1 TRBV5-1 . TGCGCCAGCAGCCCGGGGACTAGCGGGAGGATCTACAATGAGCAGTTCTTC CASSPGTSGRIYNEQFF
TRBD1 TRBJ2-7 TRBV24-1 few TGTGCCGCCGCTGACAGGGTAACCCTATCCTACGAGCAGTACTTC CAAADRVTLSYEQYF
TRBD1 TRBJ1-5 TRBV27 . TGTGCCAGCAGTTTTGGACAGGACAATCAGCCCCAGCATTTT CASSFGQDNQPQHF
. TRBJ1-3 TRBV9 few TGTGCCAGCAGCGCCGAGGGGAGCTCTGGAAACACCATATATTTT CASSAEGSSGNTIYF
TRBD2 TRBJ2-2 TRBV7-9 few TGTGCCAGCAGGGAAGCGGGAGTGACAGGCACCGGGGAGCTGTTTTTT CASREAGVTGTGELFF
. TRBJ1-1 TRBV7-9 . TGTGCCAGCAGCCGGGAGGGGGTGAACACTGAAGCTTTCTTT CASSREGVNTEAFF
TRBD2 TRBJ2-7 TRBV7-2 few TGTGCCAGCCGTCCGGGACTAGCGGGGACCTACGAGCAGTACTTC CASRPGLAGTYEQYF
. TRBJ2-7 TRBV29-1 . TGCAGCGCTGAAGATCTTCAACCAATAGGCTACGAGCAGTACTTC CSAEDLQPIGYEQYF
. TRBJ2-1 TRBV12-3/TRBV12-4 . TGTGCCAGCAGTCCCAACAGTTACTCCTACAATGAGCAGTTCTTC CASSPNSYSYNEQFF
. TRBJ1-1 TRBV24-1 . TGTGCCACCAGTACCACGACCCCAGGGAAGGTTGAAGCTTTCTTT CATSTTTPGKVEAFF
TRBD2 TRBJ2-7 TRBV4-1 . TGCGCCAGCAGCCAAGAGGGAATAGCGGGAGATCAGTACTTC CASSQEGIAGDQYF
. TRBJ1-2 TRBV29-1 . TGCAGCGTTTTTATGGGCACTAACTATGGCCACACCTTC CSVFMGTNYGHTF
TRBD1 TRBJ2-1 TRBV12-3/TRBV12-4 . TGTGCCAGCAGAGACAGGGGGCGATCCGCCCCCAATGAGCAGTTCTTC CASRDRGRSAPNEQFF
TRBD1 TRBJ1-1 TRBV7-3 . TGTGCCAGCAGCGAGGGAGACCGGGACAGAGAAGCTTTCTTT CASSEGDRDREAFF
. TRBJ2-7 TRBV29-1 . TGCAGCGGAAGCGATAACAGCTACGAGCAGTACTTC CSGSDNSYEQYF
. TRBJ1-2 TRBV3-1 . TGTGCCAGCAGCCGGAGGACAGCCGACTATGGCTACACCTTC CASSRRTADYGYTF
. TRBJ1-4 TRBV28 few TGTGCCAGCACTCTAGAGGACGATAATGAAAAACTGTTTTTT CASTLEDDNEKLFF
. TRBJ2-7 TRBV6-2/TRBV6-3 . TGTGCCAGCAGCGAATTGTTAGACCACTCCTACGAGCAGTACTTC CASSELLDHSYEQYF
. TRBJ2-2 TRBV4-3 few TGCGCCAGCAGCCAAGATAGGGCCATAAACACCGGGGAGCTGTTTTTT CASSQDRAINTGELFF
TRBD2 TRBJ2-3 TRBV20-1 few TGCAGTGCTAGAGACCTGGGGGGGACCTTCACAGATACGCAGTATTTT CSARDLGGTFTDTQYF
. TRBJ2-1 TRBV7-9 . TGTGCCAGCAGCGAGAGTGATAGCGGACACAATGAGCAGTTCTTC CASSESDSGHNEQFF
. TRBJ2-7 TRBV20-1 . TGCAGTGCTAGTCTGGGGCTGTACGAGCAGTACTTC CSASLGLYEQYF
TRBD1 TRBJ1-2 TRBV6-2/TRBV6-3 . TGTGCCAGCAGTGACGACAGGGGGCGCGTCTATGGCTACACCTTC CASSDDRGRVYGYTF
TRBD2 TRBJ2-1 TRBV7-3 . TGTGCCAGCAGCTTAACCGGGACTAGCGATCTCTACAATGAGCAGTTCTTC CASSLTGTSDLYNEQFF
. TRBJ2-5 TRBV18 few TGTGCCAGCTCCCTCGCCCCCCGAGAGACCCAGTACTTC CASSLAPRETQYF
TRBD2 TRBJ2-3 TRBV7-3 few TGTGCCAGCAGCTTAATGGCGGGGGGGTCCACAGATACGCAGTATTTT CASSLMAGGSTDTQYF
. TRBJ2-6 TRBV29-1 . TGCAGCGTTGAAAACCCCTCGACAGGGGCCAACGTCCTGACTTTC CSVENPSTGANVLTF
. TRBJ2-7 TRBV4-3 few TGCGCCAGCAGCCAAGATATGGCTACCTACGAGCAGTACTTC CASSQDMATYEQYF
. TRBJ2-3 TRBV20-1 . TGCAGTGCTAGCTTGGGGGGCGCGGGCACAGATACGCAGTATTTT CSASLGGAGTDTQYF
. TRBJ2-5 TRBV25-1 . TGTGCCAGCAGTGAAACGGCCCTGGGGAAGACCCAGTACTTC CASSETALGKTQYF
TRBD2 TRBJ2-3 TRBV28 . TGTGCCAGCAGTTTATTAGGGACTAGCGGGATCTCTAGCACAGATACGCAGTATTTT CASSLLGTSGISSTDTQYF
. TRBJ2-1 TRBV4-1 few TGCGCCAGCAGCCAAGAGTCGGGGGAGAATGAGCAGTTCTTC CASSQESGENEQFF
. TRBJ2-7 TRBV7-6 . TGTGCCAGCAGCTTAGGTTGGGGCGAGCAGTACTTC CASSLGWGEQYF
. TRBJ2-6 TRBV19 many TGTGCCAGTAGCAGCCTCTCTGGGGCCAACGTCCTGACTTTC CASSSLSGANVLTF